This is a list of T cell receptor beta chains from one sample in a study of technical replicates of blood from four donors. Sequencing was performed with immunoSEQ multiplex PCR; in TCRdb, only in-frame clones are kept and a portion is missing. Counted here are under 80,000 clones, 75% to 95% occurring once; the ten biggest clones make up 0.39%. What was sequenced was T cells isolated from PBMCs. These receptors all stem from a human donor in good health. Some clones in this sample may be carry-over from other donors' samples. The CDR3 runs from the conserved cysteine through the conserved F or W. The D gene is left open where the match is weak. Rows may omit the clone size; those that give it use once, few, many or a size class.

>TRBJ2-2|TRBV28|-|TRBD2
TGTGCCAGCAGTTTACTAGCGGGACCGGGGGAGCTGTTTTTT
CASSLLAGPGELFF
>TRBJ2-1|TRBV4-3|-|-
TGCGCCAGCAGCCAAGATGAAAGCTACGAGCAGTTCTTC
CASSQDESYEQFF
>TRBJ2-1|TRBV7-2|-|TRBD2
TGTGCCAGCGGGCTCAGGGCGGGAGGCATGAACAATGAGCAGTTCTTC
CASGLRAGGMNNEQFF
>TRBJ1-2|TRBV5-1|-|TRBD1
TGCGCCAGCTCAACAGCGGACAGGCCCTATGGCTACACCTTC
CASSTADRPYGYTF
>TRBJ2-4|TRBV10-1|-|TRBD2
TGCGCCAGCAGTGAGGTTCCTGGCGGGAGTGCCCAAAGACACCTAGCCAAAAACATTCAGTACTTC
CASSEVPGGSAQRHLAKNIQYF
>TRBJ1-5|TRBV28|-|-
TGTGCCAGCAGTCCATGGGCGGGGTCGCCCGAACTACAGCCCCAGCATTTT
CASSPWAGSPELQPQHF
>TRBJ2-3|TRBV7-3|-|-
TGTGCCAGCAGCTTAATGTTGGGGGCTGATACGCAGTATTTT
CASSLMLGADTQYF
>TRBJ2-2|TRBV30|-|TRBD2
TGTGCCTGGAGTGTACCCGCGGGAGGTATCACCGGGGAGCTGTTTTTT
CAWSVPAGGITGELFF
>TRBJ1-5|TRBV6-5|-|-
TGTGCCAGCAGTCCCCAAAGTAGCCAGCCCCAGCATTTT
CASSPQSSQPQHF
>TRBJ2-1|TRBV27|-|-
TGTGCCAGCAGTTTATGGGGGGGCGAGACCTACAATGAGCAGTTCTTC
CASSLWGGETYNEQFF
>TRBJ2-7|TRBV5-6|-|TRBD2
TGTGCCAGCAGCTGGCCTAGCGGGAGTTACGAGCAGTACTTC
CASSWPSGSYEQYF
>TRBJ2-3|TRBV7-3|-|TRBD2
TGTGCCAGCAGCCAGGGACTAGCGGGAGCACAAGATACGCAGTATTTT
CASSQGLAGAQDTQYF
>TRBJ2-3|TRBV9|-|-
TGTGCCAGCAGCAAAGTGGGGCGGGGAGCTAGCACAGATACGCAGTATTTT
CASSKVGRGASTDTQYF
>TRBJ1-5|TRBV7-2|-|TRBD1
TGTGCCAGCAGCCGAGGTACAGGGGAGCGTCAGCCCCAGCATTTT
CASSRGTGERQPQHF
>TRBJ2-2|TRBV6-5|-|TRBD2
TGTGCCAGCAGTTTCCTAGCGGAGAACACCGGGGAGCTGTTTTTT
CASSFLAENTGELFF
>TRBJ1-2|TRBV6-1|-|-
TGTGCCAGCAGTGAAGCTCGCCCAGGGCCCTATGGCTACACCTTC
CASSEARPGPYGYTF
>TRBJ1-2|TRBV5-1|-|TRBD1
TGCGCCAGCAGCAAGGGACAGCAAAACTATGGCTACACCTTC
CASSKGQQNYGYTF
>TRBJ1-1|TRBV2|-|-
TGTGCCAGCAGTGAGTATAGGGGTGCGGCTGAAGCTTTCTTT
CASSEYRGAAEAFF
>TRBJ1-1|TRBV4-1|-|TRBD1
TGCGCCAGCAGCCAAGGGACAGGGTATGGTCGTCACACTGAAGCTTTCTTT
CASSQGTGYGRHTEAFF
>TRBJ2-2|TRBV29-1|-|TRBD1
TGCAGCGTCGGGACAGGGAACACCGGGGAGCTGTTTTTT
CSVGTGNTGELFF
>TRBJ1-1|TRBV19|-|TRBD1
TGTGCCAGTCTCCTGCCGGGACAGGGAGTGAACACTGAAGCTTTCTTT
CASLLPGQGVNTEAFF
>TRBJ1-3|TRBV11-2|once|-
TGTGCCAGCAGCTTAGGGTATAGCTCTGGAAACACCATATATTTT
CASSLGYSSGNTIYF
>TRBJ2-1|TRBV19|-|-
TGTGCCAGTAGAGTTATGGCAGCGGTTTCCTACAATGAGCAGTTCTTC
CASRVMAAVSYNEQFF
>TRBJ2-1|TRBV28|-|TRBD1
TGTGCCAGCGCTGACAGGGGCAATGAGCAGTTCTTC
CASADRGNEQFF
>TRBJ2-7|TRBV6-1|-|-
TGTGCCAGCAGTGGACTATTCTCGTCCTACGAGCAGTACTTC
CASSGLFSSYEQYF
>TRBJ2-7|TRBV27|-|-
TGTGCCAGCAGTCCTACTAGAGGCGAGCAGTACTTC
CASSPTRGEQYF
>TRBJ1-5|TRBV5-5|-|-
TGTGCCAGCAGCTTGCCGGGATCCGGGCGGAATCAGCCCCAGCATTTT
CASSLPGSGRNQPQHF
>TRBJ2-1|TRBV28|-|-
TGTGCCAGCACTAGGGGGAATGAGCAGTTCTTC
CASTRGNEQFF
>TRBJ2-2|TRBV6-5|once|TRBD2
TGTGCCAGCAGCCCGGGGGGATACACCGGGGAGCTGTTTTTT
CASSPGGYTGELFF
>TRBJ1-2|TRBV29-1|-|-
TGCAGCGTTGTTGAACGAGATGGCTACACCTTC
CSVVERDGYTF
>TRBJ2-5|TRBV5-1|-|-
TGCGCCAGCAGCTGGAGGGACGTACAAGAGACCCAGTACTTC
CASSWRDVQETQYF
>TRBJ2-5|TRBV2|-|-
TGTGCCAGTAGAAGCGAACAAGAGACCCAGTACTTC
CASRSEQETQYF
>TRBJ2-7|TRBV7-2|-|-
TGTGCCAGCAGCTTAAGGGGTGGATCTAGGGACGAGCAGTACTTC
CASSLRGGSRDEQYF
>TRBJ1-5|TRBV11-2|-|-
TGTGCCAGCAGTCCAGGGCGAGGTCAGCCCCAGCATTTT
CASSPGRGQPQHF
>TRBJ2-1|TRBV4-2|-|-
TGTGCCAGCAGCCAAGAGGCGGGATGGCAGTTCTTC
CASSQEAGWQFF
>TRBJ1-5|TRBV14|few|-
TGTGCCAGCAGCCCCCCTGGGGGGTTTGGCCAGCCCCAGCATTTT
CASSPPGGFGQPQHF
>TRBJ2-7|TRBV5-1|-|-
TGCGCCAGCAGCTTGACGGGTTTAACTCTCGACGAGCAGTACTTC
CASSLTGLTLDEQYF
>TRBJ2-3|TRBV5-1|-|TRBD1
TGCGCCAGCAGGTCCGGGACAGTCTTCACAGATACGCAGTATTTT
CASRSGTVFTDTQYF
>TRBJ2-2|TRBV4-1|-|-
TGCGCCAGCAGCCAAGGAGGGAGGGGGGGGAACACCGGGGAGCTGTTTTTT
CASSQGGRGGNTGELFF
>TRBJ2-7|TRBV7-2|-|TRBD2
TGTGCCAGCAGCTTAATAGCGGGGGAGCAGTACTTC
CASSLIAGEQYF
>TRBJ1-1|TRBV5-1|-|TRBD1
TGCGCCAGCAGCTTAAGGACAGGGGGGACTGAAGCTTTCTTT
CASSLRTGGTEAFF
>TRBJ2-7|TRBV5-8|once|-
TGTGCCAGCAGCCTGACTAGATTCTACGAGCAGTACTTC
CASSLTRFYEQYF
>TRBJ2-1|TRBV11-3|-|-
TGTGCCAGCAGCTTACGCAGACACCTTACTCCCTCCTTGGATGAGCAGTTCTTC
CASSLRRHLTPSLDEQFF
>TRBJ2-7|TRBV11-3|-|-
TGTGCCAGCAGCTTATCAGGGACAACCTACGAGCAGTACTTC
CASSLSGTTYEQYF
>TRBJ2-5|TRBV11-2|-|TRBD2
TGTGCCAGCAGCCTGGGACTACCCGCAGAGACCCAGTACTTC
CASSLGLPAETQYF
>TRBJ1-5|TRBV19|-|-
TGTGCCAGTACCCCGATTACAGGGAGTTTTAATCAGCCCCAGCATTTT
CASTPITGSFNQPQHF
>TRBJ2-1|TRBV9|-|-
TGTGCCAGCAGCGTAGATAGCCTACTCTCCTACAATGAGCAGTTCTTC
CASSVDSLLSYNEQFF
>TRBJ2-1|TRBV4-3|once|TRBD1
TGCGCCAGCAGCCGAGTCGGACAGGGGCAAATTGATGAGCAGTTCTTC
CASSRVGQGQIDEQFF
>TRBJ1-4|TRBV6-5|-|TRBD1
TGTGCCAGCAGTTACCGGGGACAGGGTAGAAAAAAACTGTTTTTT
CASSYRGQGRKKLFF
>TRBJ2-2|TRBV7-3|-|TRBD1
TGTGCCAGCAGCTTGTCCACAGTACAGGGGACCGGGGAGCTGTTTTTT
CASSLSTVQGTGELFF
>TRBJ2-7|TRBV30|-|TRBD2
TGTGCCTGGAGTGTAGGCGGGAGGTCAGCTGCGCAGTACTTC
CAWSVGGRSAAQYF
>TRBJ2-7|TRBV4-1|-|-
TGCGCCAGCAGCGCCGAGGGTAGCTTGAACGAGCAGTACTTC
CASSAEGSLNEQYF
>TRBJ2-1|TRBV7-9|-|TRBD1
TGTGCCAGCAGCTTAGGACAGGGGGCGCAAAATGAGCAGTTCTTC
CASSLGQGAQNEQFF
>TRBJ2-5|TRBV27|-|-
TGTGCCAGCAGTTTTAGCTATGAAGACACCCAGTACTTC
CASSFSYEDTQYF
>TRBJ1-1|TRBV28|-|-
TGTGCCAGCAGCCCATTGGGGGCTAAGAACACTGAAGCTTTCTTT
CASSPLGAKNTEAFF
>TRBJ1-1|TRBV5-1|-|-
TGCGCCAGCAGCTTGTATAGGGGAGGGACTGAAGCTTTCTTT
CASSLYRGGTEAFF
>TRBJ1-5|TRBV7-9|-|-
TGTGCCAGCAGCTTAGGTGGAACAGGCTATCAGCCCCAGCATTTT
CASSLGGTGYQPQHF
>TRBJ2-7|TRBV7-2|-|-
TGTGCCAGCAGCGCCGGGACTGCCCGGGGGCAGTACTTC
CASSAGTARGQYF
>TRBJ1-4|TRBV6-6|-|-
TGTGCCAGCAGTCAAACAAATGAAAAACTGTTTTTT
CASSQTNEKLFF
>TRBJ1-4|TRBV5-8|-|TRBD1
TGTGCCAGCAGTCTACAGGGGTGGGATGAAAAACTGTTTTTT
CASSLQGWDEKLFF